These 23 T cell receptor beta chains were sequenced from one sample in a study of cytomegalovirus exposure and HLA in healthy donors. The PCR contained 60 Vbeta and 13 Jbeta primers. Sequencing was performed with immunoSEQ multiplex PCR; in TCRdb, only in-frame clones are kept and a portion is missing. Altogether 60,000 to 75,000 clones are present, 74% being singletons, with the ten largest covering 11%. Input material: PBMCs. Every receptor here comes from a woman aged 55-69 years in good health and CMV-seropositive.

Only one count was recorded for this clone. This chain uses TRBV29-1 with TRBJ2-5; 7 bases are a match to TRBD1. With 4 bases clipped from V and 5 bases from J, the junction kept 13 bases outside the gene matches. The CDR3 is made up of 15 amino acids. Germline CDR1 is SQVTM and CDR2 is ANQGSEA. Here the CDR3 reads CSVGHGTAQQETQYF. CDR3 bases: TGCAGCGTTGGACATGGGACAGCGCAACAGGAGACCCAGTACTTC.

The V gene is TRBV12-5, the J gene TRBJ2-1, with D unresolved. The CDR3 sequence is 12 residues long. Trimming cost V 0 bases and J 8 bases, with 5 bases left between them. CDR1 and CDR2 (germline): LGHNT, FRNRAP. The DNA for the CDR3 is TGTGCTAGTGGTTTGGTACTGTATGAGCAGTTCTTC. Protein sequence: CASGLVLYEQFF.

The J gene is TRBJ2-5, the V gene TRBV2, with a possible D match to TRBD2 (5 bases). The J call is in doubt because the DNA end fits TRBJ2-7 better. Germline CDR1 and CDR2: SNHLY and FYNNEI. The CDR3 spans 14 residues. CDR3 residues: CASSDGRAAYEQYF. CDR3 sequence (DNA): TGTGCCAGCAGTGACGGGCGGGCCGCCTACGAGCAGTACTTC.

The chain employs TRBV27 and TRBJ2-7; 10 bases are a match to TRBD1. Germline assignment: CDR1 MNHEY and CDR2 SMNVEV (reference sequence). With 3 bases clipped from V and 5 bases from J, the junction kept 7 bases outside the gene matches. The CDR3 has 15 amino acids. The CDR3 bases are TGTGCCAGCAGTTTGTCCGGGACAGGGGTAAACGAGCAGTACTTC. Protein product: CASSLSGTGVNEQYF.

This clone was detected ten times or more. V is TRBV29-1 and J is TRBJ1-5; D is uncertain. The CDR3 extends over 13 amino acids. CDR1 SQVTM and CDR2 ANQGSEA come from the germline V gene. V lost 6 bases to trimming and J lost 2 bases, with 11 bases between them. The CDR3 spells CSVADGGNQPQHF. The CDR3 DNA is TGCAGCGTCGCGGACGGGGGCAATCAGCCCCAGCATTTT.

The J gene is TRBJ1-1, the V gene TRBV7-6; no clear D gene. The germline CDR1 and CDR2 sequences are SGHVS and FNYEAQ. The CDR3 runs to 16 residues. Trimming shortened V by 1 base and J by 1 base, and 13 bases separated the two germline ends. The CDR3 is CASSLDPGQRNTEAFF. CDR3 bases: TGTGCCAGCAGCTTAGATCCAGGCCAGAGGAACACTGAAGCTTTCTTT.

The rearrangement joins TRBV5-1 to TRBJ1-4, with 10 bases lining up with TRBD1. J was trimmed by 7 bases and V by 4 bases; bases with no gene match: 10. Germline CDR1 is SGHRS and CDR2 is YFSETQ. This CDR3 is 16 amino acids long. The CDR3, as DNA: TGCGCCAGCAGCCCACTCAAGGGACAGGGGTCTGAAAAACTGTTTTTT. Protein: CASSPLKGQGSEKLFF.

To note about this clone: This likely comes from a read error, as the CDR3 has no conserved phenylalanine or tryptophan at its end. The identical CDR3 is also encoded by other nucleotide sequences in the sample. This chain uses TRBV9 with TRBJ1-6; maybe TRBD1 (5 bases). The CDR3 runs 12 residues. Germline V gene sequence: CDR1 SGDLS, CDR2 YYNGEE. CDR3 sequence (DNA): TGTGCCAGCGGGGCGCCTAATTCACCTCTCCACTGT. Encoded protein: CASGAPNSPLHC.

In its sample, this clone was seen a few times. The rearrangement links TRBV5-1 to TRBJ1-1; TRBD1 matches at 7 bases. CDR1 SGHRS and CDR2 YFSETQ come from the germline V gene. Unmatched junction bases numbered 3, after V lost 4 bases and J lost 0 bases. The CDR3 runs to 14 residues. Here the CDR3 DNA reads TGCGCCAGCAGCCAAACAGGGGTGAACACTGAAGCTTTCTTT. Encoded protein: CASSQTGVNTEAFF.

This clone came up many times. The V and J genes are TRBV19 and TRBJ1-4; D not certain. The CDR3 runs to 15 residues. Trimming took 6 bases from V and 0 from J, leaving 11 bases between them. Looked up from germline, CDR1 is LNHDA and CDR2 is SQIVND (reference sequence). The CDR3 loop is CASRERGATNEKLFF. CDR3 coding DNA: TGTGCCAGTAGAGAGCGAGGTGCAACTAATGAAAAACTGTTTTTT.

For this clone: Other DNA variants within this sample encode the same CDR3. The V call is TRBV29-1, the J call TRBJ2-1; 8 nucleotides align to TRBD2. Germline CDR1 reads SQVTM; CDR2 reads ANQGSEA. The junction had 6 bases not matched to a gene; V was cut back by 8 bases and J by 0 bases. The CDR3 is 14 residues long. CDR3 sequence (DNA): TGCAGCCTTAGCGGGGAGAGCTCCTACAATGAGCAGTTCTTC. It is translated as CSLSGESSYNEQFF.

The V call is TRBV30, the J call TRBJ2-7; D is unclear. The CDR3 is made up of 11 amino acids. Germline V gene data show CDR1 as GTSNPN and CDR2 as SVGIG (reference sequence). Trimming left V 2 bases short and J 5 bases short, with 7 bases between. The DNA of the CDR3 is TGTGCCTGGAGTAAGCTAAACGAGCAGTACTTC. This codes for CAWSKLNEQYF.

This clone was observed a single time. The CDR3 nucleotides are TGTGCCAGCAGTTGGGGGGGGGCTGATAATGAAAAACTGTTTTTT. It encodes CASSWGGADNEKLFF. The rearrangement joins TRBV27 to TRBJ1-4; D might be TRBD1 (6 bases). The CDR3 is 15 residues long. Germline V CDR1 and CDR2: MNHEY, SMNVEV (reference sequence). V shed 4 bases and J shed 4 bases, with 13 bases lying between them.

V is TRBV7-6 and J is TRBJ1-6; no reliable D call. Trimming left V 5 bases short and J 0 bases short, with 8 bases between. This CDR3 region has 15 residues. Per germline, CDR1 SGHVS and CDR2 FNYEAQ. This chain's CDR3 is CASSPSSSYNSPLHF. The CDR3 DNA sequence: TGTGCCAGCAGCCCCTCCAGCTCCTATAATTCACCCCTCCACTTT.

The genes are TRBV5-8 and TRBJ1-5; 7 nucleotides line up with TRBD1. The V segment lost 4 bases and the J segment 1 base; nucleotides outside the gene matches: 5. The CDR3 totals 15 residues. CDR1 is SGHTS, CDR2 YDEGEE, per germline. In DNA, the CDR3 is TGTGCCAGCAGCGTGGGACAGTCAAGCAATCAGCCCCAGCATTTT. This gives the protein CASSVGQSSNQPQHF.

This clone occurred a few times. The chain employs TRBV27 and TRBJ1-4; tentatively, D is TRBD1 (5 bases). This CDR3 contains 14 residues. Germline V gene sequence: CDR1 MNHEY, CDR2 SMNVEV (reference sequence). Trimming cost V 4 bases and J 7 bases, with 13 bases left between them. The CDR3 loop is CASSSVREAEKLFF. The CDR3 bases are TGTGCCAGCAGTTCGGTCAGGGAGGCTGAAAAACTGTTTTTT. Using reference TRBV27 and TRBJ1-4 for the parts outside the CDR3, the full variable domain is EAQVTQNPRYLITVTGKKLTVTCSQNMNHEYMSWYRQDPGLGLRQIYYSMNVEVTDKGDVPEGYKVSRKEKRNFPLILESPSPNQTSLYFCASSSVREAEKLFFGSGTQLSVL.

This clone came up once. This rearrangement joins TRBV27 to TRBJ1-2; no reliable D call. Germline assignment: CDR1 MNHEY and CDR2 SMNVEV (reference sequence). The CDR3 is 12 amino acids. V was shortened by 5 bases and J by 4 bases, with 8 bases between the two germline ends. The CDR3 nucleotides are TGTGCCAGCAGTGAGCACGGCTATGGCTACACCTTC. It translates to CASSEHGYGYTF.

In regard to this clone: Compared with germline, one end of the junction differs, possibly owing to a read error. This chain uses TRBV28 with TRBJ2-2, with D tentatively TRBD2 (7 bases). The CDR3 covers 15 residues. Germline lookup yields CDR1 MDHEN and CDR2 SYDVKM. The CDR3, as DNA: TGTGTCAGCAGTTTTGCGGGGGCCTACACCGGGGAGCTGTTTTTT. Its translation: CVSSFAGAYTGELFF.

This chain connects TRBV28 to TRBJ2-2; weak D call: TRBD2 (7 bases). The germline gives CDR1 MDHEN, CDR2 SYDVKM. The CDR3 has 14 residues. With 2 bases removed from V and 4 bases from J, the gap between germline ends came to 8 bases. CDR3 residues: CASSLRGATGELFF. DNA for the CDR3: TGTGCCAGCAGTTTACGGGGGGCCACCGGGGAGCTGTTTTTT. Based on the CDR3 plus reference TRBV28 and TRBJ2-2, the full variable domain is DVKVTQSSRYLVKRTGEKVFLECVQDMDHENMFWYRQDPGLGLRLIYFSYDVKMKEKGDIPEGYSVSREKKERFSLILESASTNQTSMYLCASSLRGATGELFFGEGSRLTVL.

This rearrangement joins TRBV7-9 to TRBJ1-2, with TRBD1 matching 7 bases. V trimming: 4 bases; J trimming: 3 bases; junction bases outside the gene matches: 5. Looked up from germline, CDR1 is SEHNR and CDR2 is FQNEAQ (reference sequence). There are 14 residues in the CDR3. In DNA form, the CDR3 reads TGTGCCAGCAGCTCAGAAGGGGGCTACTATGGCTACACCTTC. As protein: CASSSEGGYYGYTF.

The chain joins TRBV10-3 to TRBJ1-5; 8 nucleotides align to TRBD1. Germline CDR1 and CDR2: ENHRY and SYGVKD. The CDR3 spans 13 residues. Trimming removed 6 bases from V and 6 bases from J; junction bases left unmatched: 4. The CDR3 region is CAISLQGGQPQHF. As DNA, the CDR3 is TGTGCCATCAGCTTACAGGGGGGTCAGCCCCAGCATTTT.

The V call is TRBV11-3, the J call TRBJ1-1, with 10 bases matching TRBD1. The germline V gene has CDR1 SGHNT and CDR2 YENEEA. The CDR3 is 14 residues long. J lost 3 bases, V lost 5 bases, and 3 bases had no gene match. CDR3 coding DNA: TGTGCCAGCAGCCGTGGACAGGGGGACACTGAAGCTTTCTTT. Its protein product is CASSRGQGDTEAFF.

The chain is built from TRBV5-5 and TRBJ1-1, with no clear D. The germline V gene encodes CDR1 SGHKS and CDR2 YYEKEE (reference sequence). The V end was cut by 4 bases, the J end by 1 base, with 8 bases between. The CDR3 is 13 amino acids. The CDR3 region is CASSVLANTEAFF. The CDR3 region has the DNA TGTGCCAGCAGCGTGTTAGCGAACACTGAAGCTTTCTTT.